This T cell receptor beta chain was identified in a study of spatial heterogeneity in lung cancer. Study-wide points: Mutation counts in tumors were tracked by counts of expanded intratumoral alpha and beta TCRs. Ubiquitous nonsynonymous mutations were tracked by counts of ubiquitous expanded TCRs, and regional ones by counts of regional expanded TCRs.

Trimming stripped 6 bases from V and 4 bases from J, with 7 bases between. The CDR3 contains 12 residues. CDR1 is ENHRY, CDR2 SYGVKD, per germline. By frequency in the sample, this clonotype is medium-sized. Its antigen is not known. The library was prepared for alpha chains; this beta chain is a stray read, so its frequency means little. TCRdb reprocessed the 5' RACE reads via MiXCR and lists one record per CDR3 protein. The sample contains around 7,000 distinct CDR3 sequences, around 14% of which appear only once. Time point described: sample taken at primary tumor resection. Whole RNA, isolated from tumor, nontumor lung or frozen PBMC, was sequenced without prior sorting.

This material consisted of lung tumor tissue, taken at surgery. The chain recombines TRBV10-3 with TRBJ1-5; no clear D gene. The origin of this receptor is a female donor with early-stage non-small cell lung cancer. The DNA of the CDR3 is TGTGCCATCAGCGACATAAATCAGCCCCAGCATTTT. This sequence encodes CAISDINQPQHF.